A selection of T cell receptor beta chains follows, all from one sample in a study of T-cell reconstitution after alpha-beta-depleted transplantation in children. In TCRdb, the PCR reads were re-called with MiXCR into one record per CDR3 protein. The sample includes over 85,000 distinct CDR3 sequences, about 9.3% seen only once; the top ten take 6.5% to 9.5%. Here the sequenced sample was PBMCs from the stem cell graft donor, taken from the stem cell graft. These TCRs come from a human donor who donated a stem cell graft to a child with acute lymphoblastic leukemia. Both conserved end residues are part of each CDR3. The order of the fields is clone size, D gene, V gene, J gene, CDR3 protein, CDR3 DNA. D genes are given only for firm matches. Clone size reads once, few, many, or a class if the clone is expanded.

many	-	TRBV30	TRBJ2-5	CAWSDPLGGPYIGQETQYF	TGTGCCTGGAGTGACCCTCTGGGGGGACCGTACATTGGCCAAGAGACCCAGTACTTC
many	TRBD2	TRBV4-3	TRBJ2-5	CASSQDRTSGVQETQYF	TGCGCCAGCAGCCAAGATAGAACTAGCGGGGTACAAGAGACCCAGTACTTC
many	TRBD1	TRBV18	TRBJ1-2	CASSPQGSQGATAYGYTF	TGTGCCAGCTCACCACAGGGGTCGCAGGGGGCGACGGCCTATGGCTACACCTTC
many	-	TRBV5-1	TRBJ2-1	CASSLGEGNEQFF	TGCGCCAGCAGCTTGGGAGAGGGTAATGAGCAGTTCTTC
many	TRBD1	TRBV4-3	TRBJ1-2	CASSQGGTGNTYGYTF	TGCGCCAGCAGCCAAGGGGGGACAGGAAATACGTATGGCTACACCTTC
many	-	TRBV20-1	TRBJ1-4	CSGTTGPNEKLFF	TGCAGTGGAACCACGGGACCTAATGAAAAACTGTTTTTT
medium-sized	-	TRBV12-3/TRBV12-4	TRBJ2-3	CAISNTDTQYF	TGTGCCATCAGCAATACAGATACGCAGTATTTT
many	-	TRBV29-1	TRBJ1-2	CSVDGASGEGGYTF	TGCAGCGTTGACGGAGCCAGTGGAGAAGGAGGCTACACCTTC
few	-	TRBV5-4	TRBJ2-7	CASSPRTKSSYEQYF	TGTGCCAGCAGCCCCAGGACCAAGAGCTCCTACGAGCAGTACTTC
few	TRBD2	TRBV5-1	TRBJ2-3	CASSSGLAGDSTDTQYF	TGCGCCAGCAGCTCTGGACTAGCGGGAGATAGCACAGATACGCAGTATTTT
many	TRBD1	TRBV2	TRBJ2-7	CASSDLSGGRYEQYF	TGTGCCAGCAGTGATTTGTCAGGGGGTCGCTACGAGCAGTACTTC
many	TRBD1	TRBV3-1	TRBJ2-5	CASSLQGAQETQYF	TGTGCCAGCAGCCTACAGGGGGCCCAAGAGACCCAGTACTTC